This TCR beta chain was found in a study of blood T cell repertoires in COVID-19. Using immunoSEQ multiplex PCR, the repertoire was profiled, and TCRdb retains in-frame clones only, with some absent. This sample has some 110,000 clones, with approximately 86% found just once. CDR3 length: 16 amino acids. V gave up 1 base and J gave up 4 bases, with 17 bases separating them. From germline, CDR1 is GTSNPN and CDR2 SVGIG (reference sequence). The sequenced sample consisted of peripheral blood. The rearrangement joins TRBV30 to TRBJ1-3; D remains unclear. This clonotype was sampled from a man in his forties with acute or convalescent COVID-19. CDR3 nucleotide sequence: TGTGCCTGGAGTGACCCCCCGGGCCCTAGCGGAAACACCATATATTTT. It is translated as CAWSDPPGPSGNTIYF.